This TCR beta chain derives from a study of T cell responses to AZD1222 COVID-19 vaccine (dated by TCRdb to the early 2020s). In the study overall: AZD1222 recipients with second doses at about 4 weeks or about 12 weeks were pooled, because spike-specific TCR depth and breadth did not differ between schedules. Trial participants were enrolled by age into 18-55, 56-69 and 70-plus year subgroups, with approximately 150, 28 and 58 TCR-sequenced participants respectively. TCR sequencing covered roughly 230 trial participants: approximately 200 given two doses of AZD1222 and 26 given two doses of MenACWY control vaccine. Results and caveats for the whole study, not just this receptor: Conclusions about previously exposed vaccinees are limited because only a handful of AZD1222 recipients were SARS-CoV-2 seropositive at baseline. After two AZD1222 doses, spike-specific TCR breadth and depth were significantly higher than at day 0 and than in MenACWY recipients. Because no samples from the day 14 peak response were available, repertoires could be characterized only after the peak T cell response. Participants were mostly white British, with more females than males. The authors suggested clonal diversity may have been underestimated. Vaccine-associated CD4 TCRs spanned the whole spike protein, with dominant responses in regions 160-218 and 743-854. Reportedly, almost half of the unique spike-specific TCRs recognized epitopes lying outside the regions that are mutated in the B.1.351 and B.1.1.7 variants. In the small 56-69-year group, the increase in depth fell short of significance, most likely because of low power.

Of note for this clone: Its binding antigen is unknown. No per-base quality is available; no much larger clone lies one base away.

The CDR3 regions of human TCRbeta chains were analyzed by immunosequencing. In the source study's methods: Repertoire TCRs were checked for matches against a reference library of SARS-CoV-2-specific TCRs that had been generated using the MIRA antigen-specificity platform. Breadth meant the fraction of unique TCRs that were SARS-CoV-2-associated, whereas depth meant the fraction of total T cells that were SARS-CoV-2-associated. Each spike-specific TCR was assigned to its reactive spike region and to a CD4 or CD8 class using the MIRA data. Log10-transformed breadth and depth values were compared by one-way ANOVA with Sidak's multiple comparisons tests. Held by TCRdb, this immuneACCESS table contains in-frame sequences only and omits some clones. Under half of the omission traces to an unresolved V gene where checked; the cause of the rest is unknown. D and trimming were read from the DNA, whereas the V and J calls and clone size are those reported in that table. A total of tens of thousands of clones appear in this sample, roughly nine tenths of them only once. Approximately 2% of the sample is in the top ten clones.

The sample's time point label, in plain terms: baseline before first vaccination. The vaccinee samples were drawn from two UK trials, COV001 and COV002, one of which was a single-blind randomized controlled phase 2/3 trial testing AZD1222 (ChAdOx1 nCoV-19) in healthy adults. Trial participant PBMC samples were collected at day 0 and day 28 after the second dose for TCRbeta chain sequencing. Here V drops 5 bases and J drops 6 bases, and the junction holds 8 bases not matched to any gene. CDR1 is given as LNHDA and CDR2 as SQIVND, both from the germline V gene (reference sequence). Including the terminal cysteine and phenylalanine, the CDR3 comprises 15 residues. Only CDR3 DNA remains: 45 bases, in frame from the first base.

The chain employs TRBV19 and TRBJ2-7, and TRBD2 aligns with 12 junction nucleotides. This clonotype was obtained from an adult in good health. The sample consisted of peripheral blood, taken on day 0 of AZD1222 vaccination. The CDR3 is CASSQRLAGVGEQYF. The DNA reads TGTGCCAGTAGTCAAAGACTAGCGGGAGTGGGCGAGCAGTACTTC.